Presented here are 17 T cell receptor beta chains from one specimen sequenced in a study of shared clonotypes between healthy human individuals. Data came from immunoSEQ multiplex PCR; TCRdb stores just in-frame clones and leaves some out. The table has about 2 million clones, over 85% seen once. The sequenced material came from naive CD4+ T cells sorted from blood. As to subset: CD45RA+ positively selected. These TCRs come from a man younger than 35 in good health.

This sequence joins TRBV18 and TRBJ1-2; the D gene is possibly TRBD1 (6 bases). Germline-derived CDR1 and CDR2 are KGHSH and LQKENI. This CDR3 is 14 amino acids long. Between the trimmed V and J ends, which lost 6 bases and 7 bases, there was a span of 18 bases. Here the CDR3 DNA reads TGTGCCAGCTCTCCGGAACAGGGTTACGGTGGCTACACCTTC. Translation: CASSPEQGYGGYTF.

The V call is TRBV9, the J call TRBJ2-3, with TRBD2 as a possible D gene (6 bases). The germline CDR1 and CDR2 sequences are SGDLS and YYNGEE. V dropped 3 bases and J dropped 2 bases, with 16 bases sitting between them. This CDR3 comprises 16 residues. The CDR3 DNA follows: TGTGCCAGCAGCGCAGTACCCGGAGGGGTCACAGATACGCAGTATTTT. It encodes CASSAVPGGVTDTQYF.

This chain uses TRBV2 with TRBJ2-3; D is uncertain. CDR1 is SNHLY and CDR2 is FYNNEI in the germline V gene. This CDR3 has 13 amino acids. Between the trimmed V and J ends, which lost 7 bases and 2 bases, there was a span of 10 bases. CDR3 sequence: CASKTQATDTQYF. DNA of the CDR3: TGTGCCAGCAAGACCCAGGCCACAGATACGCAGTATTTT.

This sequence joins TRBV7-9 and TRBJ2-2; D is uncertain. Trimming removed 2 bases from V and 5 bases from J, with 15 bases in between. The CDR3 covers 16 residues. CDR1 is SEHNR, CDR2 FQNEAQ, per germline (reference sequence). In DNA, the CDR3 is TGTGCCAGCAGCTTATTGCTCCCCCAGGAAACCGGGGAGCTGTTTTTT. It is translated as CASSLLLPQETGELFF. The full variable domain, completed using reference TRBV7-9 and TRBJ2-2, is DTGVSQNPRHKITKRGQNVTFRCDPISEHNRLYWYRQTLGQGPEFLTYFQNEAQLEKSRLLSDRFSAERPKGSFSTLEIQRTEQGDSAMYLCASSLLLPQETGELFFGEGSRLTVL.

The chain combines TRBV9 with TRBJ2-1; maybe TRBD2 (5 bases). V was pared by 4 bases and J by 10 bases, with 21 bases between. The CDR3 extends over 15 amino acids. CDR1 and CDR2 from the germline V gene are SGDLS and YYNGEE. The CDR3 nucleotides are TGTGCCAGCAGCCTTGTCGGGCTGAGAGGGCACGAGCAGTTCTTC. It encodes CASSLVGLRGHEQFF.

With respect to this clone: In the same sample, other DNA sequences code for this CDR3. The chain has TRBV18 and TRBJ2-7; 9 positions match TRBD1. The V and J ends lost 6 bases and 4 bases, in that order; junction bases with no gene match: 4. The CDR3 runs to 13 residues. Per germline, CDR1 KGHSH and CDR2 LQKENI. The CDR3 spells CASSPGTGYEQYF. The DNA for the CDR3 is TGTGCCAGCTCGCCCGGGACAGGGTACGAGCAGTACTTC.

This sequence joins TRBV11-3 and TRBJ2-7; D not certain. CDR3 length: 12 amino acids. V lost 3 bases and J 5 bases, leaving 8 bases between the germline ends. Germline-derived CDR1 and CDR2 are SGHNT and YENEEA. The CDR3 DNA sequence: TGTGCCAGCAGCTTCCGAACGGACGAGCAGTACTTC. This codes for CASSFRTDEQYF. Together with reference TRBV11-3 and TRBJ2-7, the CDR3 gives the full variable domain: EAGVVQSPRYKIIEKKQPVAFWCNPISGHNTLYWYLQNLGQGPELLIRYENEEAVDDSQLPKDRFSAERLKGVDSTLKIQPAELGDSAVYLCASSFRTDEQYFGPGTRLTVT.

DNA of the CDR3: TGTGCCACCAGCAGAGTCAGGGTTAGCACAGATACGCAGTATTTT. Residues: CATSRVRVSTDTQYF. The genes are TRBV15 and TRBJ2-3; possibly TRBD1 for D (5 bases). Trimming took 1 base from V and 0 from J, leaving 8 bases between them. Germline loops: CDR1 LNHNV, CDR2 YYDKDF (reference sequence). This CDR3 spans 15 amino acids.

The rearrangement uses TRBV11-3 and TRBJ2-1, with D unclear. V was clipped by 5 bases and J by 3 bases, with 8 bases between them. CDR1 SGHNT and CDR2 YENEEA come from the germline V gene. This CDR3 contains 13 residues. CDR3 DNA sequence: TGTGCCAGCAGCCCCAACAGCTACAATGAGCAGTTCTTC. It translates to CASSPNSYNEQFF. Together with reference TRBV11-3 and TRBJ2-1, the CDR3 gives the full variable domain: EAGVVQSPRYKIIEKKQPVAFWCNPISGHNTLYWYLQNLGQGPELLIRYENEEAVDDSQLPKDRFSAERLKGVDSTLKIQPAELGDSAVYLCASSPNSYNEQFFGPGTRLTVL.

For this clone: The sample holds other DNA sequences that translate to the same CDR3. This sequence joins TRBV6-6 and TRBJ2-7, with 9 nucleotides matching TRBD1. Germline V CDR1 and CDR2: MNHNY, SVGAGI (reference sequence). The CDR3 length is 15 residues. After removal of 0 bases from V and 7 bases from J, the junction contained 7 bases not matched to a gene. Written as DNA, the CDR3 is TGTGCCAGCAGTTACTCGGGACAGGGAGTTGGGGAGCAGTACTTC. It translates to CASSYSGQGVGEQYF.

Details on this clone: This sample includes further DNA sequences coding for the same CDR3. V gene TRBV30 combines with J gene TRBJ2-7; 7 positions match TRBD2. Germline-derived CDR1 and CDR2 are GTSNPN and SVGIG (reference sequence). J was trimmed by 7 bases and V by 1 base; bases with no gene match: 4. The CDR3 loop spans 12 amino acids. The CDR3 spells CAWSGGAGEQYF. Written as DNA, the CDR3 is TGTGCCTGGAGTGGGGGAGCGGGAGAGCAGTACTTC.

The V gene is TRBV7-9, the J gene TRBJ2-7, with TRBD1 identical over 10 bases. J was trimmed by 3 bases and V by 6 bases; bases with no gene match: 5. In germline, CDR1 is SEHNR, CDR2 FQNEAQ (reference sequence). This CDR3 has 14 residues. CDR3 DNA: TGTGCCAGCAGTAGGGGACAGGGGTACTACGAGCAGTACTTC. Protein: CASSRGQGYYEQYF.

The V gene is TRBV11-2, the J gene TRBJ1-1; 12 bases match TRBD1. J gave up 4 bases and V 2 bases, and 11 bases lay outside the gene matches. Germline V gives CDR1 SGHAT, CDR2 FQNNGV. The CDR3 is 18 amino acids. The DNA for the CDR3 is TGTGCCAGCAGCTTACCCCGGGGGACAGGGGGCGCGGGCACTGAAGCTTTCTTT. The encoded protein is CASSLPRGTGGAGTEAFF.

This chain uses TRBV9 with TRBJ2-3; TRBD2 aligns across 12 bases. Trimming at V came to 4 bases and at J to 3 bases, leaving 3 bases not matched to a gene. Per the germline V gene, CDR1 is SGDLS and CDR2 is YYNGEE. The CDR3 runs to 15 residues. The CDR3 DNA sequence: TGTGCCAGCAGCCGGGGACTAGCGGGTACAGATACGCAGTATTTT. Its protein product is CASSRGLAGTDTQYF.

The chain has TRBV6-5 and TRBJ2-1; 15 positions agree with TRBD2. Germline CDR1 MNHEY, CDR2 SVGAGI. This CDR3 contains 16 residues. J lost 10 bases, V lost 2 bases, and 6 bases had no gene match. CDR3 bases: TGTGCCAGCAGTTACCGGACTAGCGGGGGGGCAAGGGAGCAGTTCTTC. Amino acids: CASSYRTSGGAREQFF.

This rearrangement joins TRBV27 to TRBJ2-7; 8 positions agree with TRBD2. Germline lookup yields CDR1 MNHEY and CDR2 SMNVEV (reference sequence). The CDR3 runs 15 residues. J gave up 4 bases and V 6 bases, and 11 bases lay outside the gene matches. CDR3 loop: CASRDLTGGPYEQYF. DNA of the CDR3: TGTGCCAGCAGGGACCTGACGGGGGGGCCTTACGAGCAGTACTTC.

This chain joins TRBV4-2 and TRBJ2-3; possible D gene TRBD1, 6 bases. The V gene lost 1 base and the J gene lost 9 bases, with 17 bases spanning the gap. Germline CDR1 and CDR2: LGHNA and YNFKEQ. This CDR3 is built from 15 residues. The CDR3 nucleotides read TGTGCCAGCAGCCAAGCCCAACAGGGTTTCGAAACGCAGTATTTT. Translated: CASSQAQQGFETQYF.